This TCR beta chain was identified during a study of beta chain features in type 1 diabetes (dated by TCRdb to the late 2010s). Looking at the study overall: No differences in mean age, gender distribution, total cell number or subset yield were found between patients and healthy donors. A total of 85 million to 110 million sorted cells were examined across all samples, and RNA yield correlated strongly with the number of cells per subset. In the study, recently diagnosed type 1 diabetes patients and matched healthy donors were compared on the TCRB repertoires of their sorted circulating CD4+ T cell subsets. Naive and central memory subsets were obtained from all 30 or so donors, but regulatory and stem cell-like memory subsets were isolated from only 8 patients and roughly eight healthy donors. Overall study outcomes, separate from this receptor: Naive, central memory and regulatory TCRB repertoires appeared more similar among patients than among healthy donors. Because cDNA was sequenced instead of genomic DNA, activated cells with high expression could be over-represented, although the groups did not differ in activation or CD3 levels. Patients with type 1 diabetes made fewer insertions and deleted more nucleotides at VDJ recombination sites, implying thymic rearrangement abnormalities. HLA sub-analyses involved small numbers of individuals, so any influence of HLA type on TCRB rearrangement remained unresolved. Shorter templates might be favored by PCR, yet because patient and control samples were amplified and corrected together, any such skew would affect both groups equally. Type 1 diabetes patients showed a moderate but significant shortening of TCRB CDR3 length in all four CD4+ subsets.

A single peripheral blood draw of around 0.11 L on average was collected from each donor into heparinised tubes. Using a panel that included CD45RO, CCR7, CD25, CD127, CD95 and CD27, naive, central memory, regulatory and stem cell-like memory CD4+ T cells were sorted on a BD FACSAria II. All sorted populations exceeded 95% purity. PBMCs were separated immediately by Lymphoprep density gradient centrifugation and were stained directly, without being cultured. So that batch effects would be minimized, each experiment stained and sorted samples in pairs, pairing one healthy donor with one patient. The entire amount of isolated RNA was reverse transcribed using the High Capacity cDNA Reverse Transcription Kit, so the sequenced TCRB transcripts were expressed ones. Deep immunoSEQ sequencing was applied to naive, central memory and regulatory T cell samples, giving an average of about 3.8 million total reads per sample. Sorted cells were lysed in RLT buffer and RNA was extracted with DNase-treated RNeasy Micro or Mini kits, depending on cell number. Each cell subset was processed on its own to prevent cross-contamination, while patient and healthy donor samples were processed together. The immunoSEQ multiplex PCR was used to amplify TCRB sequences from cDNA, generating 87-bp fragments that spanned the CDR3 region. Sequencing of the amplicons was performed on the Illumina HiSeq platform. The source study handled its data this way. Synthetic template baselines were used to correct PCR bias computationally, reads within Hamming distance 2 were collapsed, and singletons that could not be merged were discarded. Reads were aligned against IMGT so that V, D and J genes, CDR3 length and insertions or deletions at six rearrangement sites could be assigned. Within each subset, clonotype counts were normalized to the number of sorted cells before true diversity and Gini coefficients were calculated with the tcR R package. The overlap coefficient, calculated on TCRB nucleotide sequences, was used to quantify repertoire sharing. Out-of-frame TCRB sequences from naive cells were analyzed as a proxy for the pre-selection repertoire. Drawn from immuneACCESS, this table holds only the in-frame rearrangements with V and J called that TCRdb kept. Clones are partly lost; checked studies trace under half to an unresolved V gene and leave the rest unexplained. The D gene and trimming were derived from the DNA, and the V and J assignments and clone size from that table. This sample comprises hundreds of thousands of clones, approximately 10% of them detected only once. The ten biggest clones cover more than 0.045% of the sample.

The CDR3 measures 11 amino acids from cysteine to valine. This entry keeps only the CDR3 DNA: 33 bases, framed from base 1. Sequences DFQATT (CDR1) and SNEGSKA (CDR2) are obtained from the germline V gene (reference sequence). Clipping removes 5 bases from V and 3 bases from J, with 1 as the unmatched junction base count. Only a few counts were recorded for this clone. Its recognized antigen is unknown. Per-base quality was not reported, and no clone a single base away is much larger than it. This TCR was sampled from a woman younger than 35 in good health. This chain is built from TRBV20-1 and TRBJ2-7; 7 bases in the middle match TRBD2. The sequenced sample consisted of naive CD4+ T cells from blood. The cell subset or site label of this sample denotes: true naive CD4+ T cells. The CDR3 amino acid sequence is: CSAGGGYEQYV. The DNA sequence is TGCAGTGCTGGCGGGGGCTACGAGCAGTACGTC.